This passage covers 4 T cell receptor beta chains from one sample sequenced in a study of T cell clusters in autoimmune cytopenias. Multiplex touch-down PCR amplified TRB using TRB-A and TRB-B pools in one tube. TCRdb reprocessed the multiplex PCR reads and stores each CDR3 protein as one record, lacking DNA. The sample totals fewer than 3,500 distinct CDR3 sequences; its top ten clones hold more than 3%. TRB was amplified from about 270 ng of peripheral blood genomic DNA per sample. The sample comprised peripheral blood. The receptors shown here come from a human donor with an autoimmune cytopenia or autoimmune hepatitis (not recorded which).

The genes are TRBV5-1 and TRBJ2-5; TCRdb reports TRBD1, a call that lacks DNA to check it against. Germline V gene lookup returns CDR1 SGHRS and CDR2 YFSETQ. The CDR3 runs to 14 residues. CDR3 amino acids: CASSLTGLQETQYF. Based on the CDR3 plus reference TRBV5-1 and TRBJ2-5, the full variable domain is KAGVTQTPRYLIKTRGQQVTLSCSPISGHRSVSWYQQTPGQGLQFLFEYFSETQRNKGNFPGRFSGRQFSNSRSEMNVSTLELGDSALYLCASSLTGLQETQYFGPGTRLLVL.

CDR3 sequence: CSALQGYEQYF. The J gene is TRBJ2-7, the V gene TRBV20-1; TCRdb's D call, TRBD1, is unchecked because there is no DNA. The CDR3 runs 11 residues. Germline loops: CDR1 DFQATT, CDR2 SNEGSKA (reference sequence).

This chain joins TRBV7-2 and TRBJ2-7. CDR3 size: 15 residues. From germline, CDR1 is SGHTA and CDR2 FQGNSA. The CDR3 loop is CASSSRRVADYEQYF.

The chain uses TRBV19 and TRBJ1-6; as DNA is missing, the TRBD1 call by TCRdb cannot be tested. Germline CDR1 LNHDA, CDR2 SQIVND (reference sequence). This CDR3 is built from 14 residues. The CDR3 is CASCPGSNRAPLHF. The full variable domain, in which reference TRBV19 and TRBJ1-6 provide the parts outside the CDR3, is DGGITQSPKYLFRKEGQNVTLSCEQNLNHDAMYWYRQDPGQGLRLIYYSQIVNDFQKGDIAEGYSVSREKKESFPLTVTSAQKNPTAFYLCASCPGSNRAPLHFGNGTRLTVT.